These 13 T cell receptor beta chains were sequenced from one sample in a study of blood T cell repertoires in COVID-19. Measured with immunoSEQ multiplex PCR; TCRdb has only the in-frame clones, and not every one. The sample contains approximately 330,000 clones, roughly 88% of which appear only once. The sequenced material came from peripheral blood. The receptors derive from a woman in her forties or fifties with active or convalescent COVID-19.

This sequence joins TRBV3-1 (or the pseudogene TRBV3-2) and TRBJ2-1; D unresolved. The length of the CDR3 is 13 residues. V shed 0 bases and J shed 7 bases, with 7 bases lying between them. CDR1 and CDR2 (germline): LGHDT, YNNKEL (reference sequence). The DNA of the CDR3 is TGTGCCAGCAGCCAAGATCCTATGAATGAGCAGTTCTTC. This codes for CASSQDPMNEQFF.

J is TRBJ2-7 and V is TRBV6-5; D is perhaps TRBD1 (6 bases). The CDR3 runs to 14 residues. Germline V lookup: CDR1 MNHEY, CDR2 SVGAGI. Trimming took 4 bases from V and 0 from J, leaving 10 bases between them. The CDR3 DNA reads as TGTGCCAGCAGTTGGGGGCCGATCTCCTACGAGCAGTACTTC. This sequence encodes CASSWGPISYEQYF.

This chain uses TRBV30 with TRBJ2-1; perhaps TRBD2 as D (5 bases). The CDR3 consists of 14 residues. V was cut by 3 bases and J by 0 bases, with 9 bases left in between. CDR1 is GTSNPN, CDR2 SVGIG, per germline (reference sequence). The CDR3 bases are TGTGCCTGGAGACCTGGGAGCTCCTACAATGAGCAGTTCTTC. Residues: CAWRPGSSYNEQFF.

The V and J genes are TRBV6-5 and TRBJ2-1; 9 bases line up with TRBD2. The CDR3 is 15 residues long. The junction had 13 bases not matched to a gene; V was cut back by 9 bases and J by 7 bases. Germline loops: CDR1 MNHEY, CDR2 SVGAGI. The CDR3 sequence is CASRGASSGKNEQFF. Here the CDR3 DNA reads TGTGCCAGTCGGGGGGCGTCTAGCGGGAAAAATGAGCAGTTCTTC.

This chain connects TRBV7-2 to TRBJ2-3; 11 bases line up with TRBD2. J lost 2 bases, V lost 1 base, and 8 bases had no gene match. CDR3 length: 18 residues. Germline CDR1 reads SGHTA; CDR2 reads FQGNSA. CDR3 sequence: CASSLGLAGGSVTDTQYF. The DNA of the CDR3 is TGTGCCAGCAGCTTAGGGCTAGCGGGGGGTAGTGTCACAGATACGCAGTATTTT.

This chain's CDR3 is CASRNTGTGEYGYTF. The CDR3 nucleotides read TGTGCCAGCCGGAATACCGGGACAGGGGAATATGGCTACACCTTC. V gene TRBV28 combines with J gene TRBJ1-2, with TRBD1 matching 10 bases. J was trimmed by 5 bases and V by 8 bases; bases with no gene match: 11. Germline CDR1 and CDR2: MDHEN and SYDVKM. CDR3 length: 15 residues.

This rearrangement joins TRBV7-9 to TRBJ1-1, with 9 bases aligning to TRBD1. With V trimmed by 5 bases and J by 5 bases, 6 bases remained unmatched. The CDR3 contains 14 residues. The V gene's germline CDR1 is SEHNR and CDR2 FQNEAQ (reference sequence). The CDR3, as DNA: TGTGCCAGCAGCCCCGGGACAGGGCAGACTGAAGCTTTCTTT. Its protein is CASSPGTGQTEAFF.

As for this clone: Other nucleotide sequences from this sample produce the same CDR3. The V and J genes are TRBV30 and TRBJ1-5, with D perhaps TRBD1 (5 bases). The V gene lost 4 bases and the J gene lost 0 bases, with 7 bases spanning the gap. Germline CDR1 reads GTSNPN; CDR2 reads SVGIG (reference sequence). The CDR3 is 13 residues long. For the CDR3, the DNA is TGTGCCTGGACCAGGGATAGCAATCAGCCCCAGCATTTT. Encoded protein: CAWTRDSNQPQHF.

This chain connects TRBV28 to TRBJ2-7; a weak D match, TRBD1 (6 bases). The CDR3 consists of 14 residues. Per the germline V gene, CDR1 is MDHEN and CDR2 is SYDVKM. Trimming pared 6 bases from V and 5 bases from J, leaving 17 bases between. For the CDR3, the DNA is TGTGCCAGCAGAAGCCAGGGGATACGGCACGAGCAGTACTTC. Residues: CASRSQGIRHEQYF.

The chain links TRBV3-1 (or the pseudogene TRBV3-2) to TRBJ2-7, with D possibly being TRBD1 (5 bases). Germline V gives CDR1 LGHDT, CDR2 YNNKEL (reference sequence). The V gene lost 1 base and the J gene lost 1 base, with 8 bases spanning the gap. The CDR3 sequence is 14 residues long. The CDR3 bases are TGTGCCAGCAGCCAAGGTACAGGTTCCTACGAGCAGTACTTC. Residues: CASSQGTGSYEQYF.

V is TRBV7-2 and J is TRBJ1-5, with a tentative D call TRBD1 (5 bases). CDR1 is SGHTA and CDR2 is FQGNSA in the germline V gene. This CDR3 has 17 residues. Trimming took off 2 bases at V and 0 bases at J, with 14 bases between the two ends. For the CDR3, the DNA is TGTGCCAGCAGCTTACTCGGGGGGAGTATTAGCAATCAGCCCCAGCATTTT. It codes for CASSLLGGSISNQPQHF.

V gene TRBV19 combines with J gene TRBJ1-5; D unresolved. CDR1 and CDR2 from the germline V gene are LNHDA and SQIVND (reference sequence). Trimming pared 6 bases from V and 0 bases from J, leaving 12 bases between. The CDR3 consists of 15 residues. CDR3 amino acids: CASSRGGYSNQPQHF. The CDR3 coding sequence is TGTGCCAGTAGCCGGGGAGGGTATAGCAATCAGCCCCAGCATTTT. Using reference TRBV19 and TRBJ1-5 for the parts outside the CDR3, the full variable domain is DGGITQSPKYLFRKEGQNVTLSCEQNLNHDAMYWYRQDPGQGLRLIYYSQIVNDFQKGDIAEGYSVSREKKESFPLTVTSAQKNPTAFYLCASSRGGYSNQPQHFGDGTRLSIL.

The V gene is TRBV4-3, the J gene TRBJ1-1, with 7 bases aligning to TRBD1. The CDR3 is 17 amino acids. The J segment lost 4 bases and the V segment lost 0 bases, leaving 11 bases of the junction unmatched. From germline, CDR1 is LGHNA and CDR2 YSLEER. The CDR3 DNA sequence: TGCGCCAGCAGCCAAGATTTAACAGGACAGGCGACCACTGAAGCTTTCTTT. The encoded protein is CASSQDLTGQATTEAFF.